These T cell receptor beta chains were read from a single sample in a study of CD8 T cells in Susac syndrome. TCRdb reanalysed the immunoSEQ multiplex PCR reads using MiXCR and keeps one entry per CDR3 protein. The repertoire consists of 150,000 to 200,000 distinct CDR3 sequences, with 90% to 97% occurring once and the leading ten covering 0.095% to 0.15%. Sequenced material: CD4+ T cells from PBMCs. The receptor source for this set is a human donor with Susac syndrome. The CDR3 runs from the conserved cysteine through the conserved F or W. A D gene is named only where the DNA matches it firmly. Where a row states a size, it is once, few, many or the class of an expanded clone; other rows omit it.

v_gene	j_gene	d_gene	abundance	CDR3aa	CDR3nt
TRBV9	TRBJ2-3	-	-	CASSVRGGDTDTQYF	TGTGCCAGCAGCGTACGAGGGGGGGACACAGATACGCAGTATTTT
TRBV30	TRBJ2-7	-	-	CAWSVYRKEQYF	TGTGCCTGGAGTGTATATCGGAAGGAGCAGTACTTC
TRBV5-1	TRBJ2-1	TRBD2	-	CASSLSPLAGGANEQFF	TGCGCCAGCAGCTTGTCCCCTCTAGCGGGGGGGGCCAATGAGCAGTTCTTC
TRBV3-1	TRBJ2-3	-	-	CASSFGRSTDTQYF	TGTGCCAGCAGCTTCGGACGGAGCACAGATACGCAGTATTTT
TRBV9	TRBJ2-1	-	-	CASSSTRGVGVNEQFF	TGTGCCAGCAGCTCAACGCGCGGGGTCGGGGTCAATGAGCAGTTCTTC
TRBV29-1	TRBJ2-7	TRBD2	once	CSGDSGRGEQYF	TGCAGCGGGGATAGCGGGAGGGGGGAGCAGTACTTC
TRBV14	TRBJ1-2	-	once	CASSPGTSYGYTF	TGTGCCAGCAGCCCGGGGACAAGCTATGGCTACACCTTC
TRBV19	TRBJ2-5	-	once	CASSVQDQETQYF	TGTGCCAGTAGTGTACAAGATCAAGAGACCCAGTACTTC
TRBV28	TRBJ2-3	-	-	CASSPSQRQRFTDTQYF	TGTGCCAGCAGTCCGTCCCAGAGACAGCGATTCACAGATACGCAGTATTTT
TRBV29-1	TRBJ1-2	-	once	CSVDDNYGYTF	TGCAGCGTTGACGATAACTATGGCTACACCTTC
TRBV7-9	TRBJ2-3	TRBD2	-	CASSLALAGGAPRVDTQYF	TGTGCCAGCAGCTTGGCTCTAGCGGGGGGGGCCCCACGGGTGGATACGCAGTATTTT
TRBV6-5	TRBJ2-2	-	-	CASSYGPTQNTGELFF	TGTGCCAGCAGTTACGGGCCTACACAGAACACCGGGGAGCTGTTTTTT
TRBV5-1	TRBJ2-4	-	-	CASSLGQPNIQYF	TGCGCCAGCAGCTTGGGACAGCCAAACATTCAGTACTTC
TRBV27	TRBJ2-3	TRBD2	-	CASSFAGGSTDTQYF	TGTGCCAGCAGTTTTGCGGGAGGAAGCACAGATACGCAGTATTTT
TRBV3-1	TRBJ2-1	TRBD2	-	CASSQDLAGGRDEQFF	TGTGCCAGCAGCCAAGATCTTGCGGGGGGGCGGGATGAGCAGTTCTTC
TRBV30	TRBJ1-1	-	-	CAWSSMNTEAFF	TGTGCCTGGAGTTCCATGAACACTGAAGCTTTCTTT
TRBV5-1	TRBJ2-2	-	-	CASQGQPANTGELFF	TGCGCCAGCCAAGGACAGCCCGCGAACACCGGGGAGCTGTTTTTT
TRBV7-2	TRBJ2-7	-	-	CASSLGSGSAEQYF	TGTGCCAGCAGCTTAGGAAGTGGGAGTGCTGAGCAGTACTTC
TRBV6-2/TRBV6-3	TRBJ1-2	-	-	CASSYKETGHTF	TGTGCCAGCAGTTACAAGGAGACCGGACACACCTTC
TRBV20-1	TRBJ2-1	-	-	CSAAGTRGDNEQFF	TGCAGTGCTGCCGGGACACGAGGGGACAATGAGCAGTTCTTC
TRBV29-1	TRBJ2-1	-	once	CSAGRGFHEQFF	TGCAGCGCAGGAAGGGGGTTCCATGAGCAGTTCTTC
TRBV2	TRBJ1-3	-	-	CASPAGDGNTIYF	TGTGCCAGCCCCGCCGGGGATGGAAACACCATATATTTT
TRBV28	TRBJ2-2	-	few	CASSLSGNTGELFF	TGTGCCAGCAGTTTGTCCGGGAACACCGGGGAGCTGTTTTTT
TRBV3-1	TRBJ2-5	-	-	CASSQSRQGQETQYF	TGTGCCAGCAGCCAAAGCCGGCAGGGGCAAGAGACCCAGTACTTC
TRBV15	TRBJ2-7	TRBD1	-	CATSKVTGITHEQYF	TGTGCCACCAGCAAGGTGACAGGGATCACCCACGAGCAGTACTTC
TRBV24-1	TRBJ1-2	TRBD1	-	CATSDFGTGGVSSGYTF	TGTGCCACCAGTGATTTCGGGACAGGGGGCGTATCTTCCGGCTACACCTTC
TRBV30	TRBJ2-7	TRBD1	-	CAWTGTGFYEQYF	TGTGCCTGGACTGGGACAGGGTTCTACGAGCAGTACTTC
TRBV28	TRBJ1-2	-	-	CAIRTPVGTNGYTF	TGTGCCATCCGCACTCCGGTGGGGACAAATGGCTACACCTTC
TRBV20-1	TRBJ1-4	-	-	CSARDGAGRANEKLFF	TGCAGTGCTAGAGATGGGGCAGGGAGGGCTAATGAAAAACTGTTTTTT
TRBV6-6	TRBJ1-2	-	once	CASSYYRGGYTF	TGTGCCAGCAGTTACTATAGGGGCGGCTACACCTTC
TRBV10-3	TRBJ2-5	-	-	CAISGPGGETQYF	TGTGCCATCAGCGGTCCTGGGGGCGAGACCCAGTACTTC